The 2 T cell receptor beta chains in this list originate from one sample, sequenced in a study of blood T cells in healthy people across ages. With a J-beta primer mix and a sample-barcoded 5' primer, a second PCR ran 7 to 11 cycles. One entry per CDR3 protein results from TCRdb running MiXCR on the 5' RACE reads. The table records 650,000 to 1,000,000 distinct CDR3 sequences, 30% to 45% of them present only once. The sample comprised blood. These receptor sequences come from a man aged 18 to 30 in good health.

This clonotype has only a few counts. The V and J genes are TRBV28 and TRBJ1-5; D is undetermined. Germline-derived CDR1 and CDR2 are MDHEN and SYDVKM. Trimming removed 5 bases at V and 4 bases at J, with 12 bases between. The CDR3 spans 14 residues. CDR3 nucleotide sequence: TGTGCCAGCAGTCCCCCTCATAGAAATCAGCCCCAGCATTTT. Residues: CASSPPHRNQPQHF.

The rearrangement uses TRBV28 and TRBJ1-4; D may be TRBD1 (6 bases). This CDR3 is 15 amino acids long. V was clipped by 5 bases and J by 8 bases, with 18 bases between them. Germline V gene lookup returns CDR1 MDHEN and CDR2 SYDVKM. The CDR3 DNA reads as TGTGCCAGCAGTCCAAGCAGGGGAGTAAGAGAAAAACTGTTTTTT. Its protein is CASSPSRGVREKLFF.